The 9 T cell receptor beta chains in this list originate from one sample, sequenced in a study of regulatory T cells in long-lasting Graves disease. To make TCR beta libraries, researchers used iRepertoire HTBI primers and Arm-PCR of CDR3 regions. Each CDR3 protein gets one entry after TCRdb re-called the multiplex PCR reads with MiXCR. Of a few hundred thousand distinct CDR3 sequences in the sample, around 24% were seen once. Time point given: persistent/refractory GD, antithyroid drugs over 5 years with positive TRAb. Construction of the TCR library relied on RNA isolated from PBMCs. The material sequenced was peripheral blood mononuclear cells (PBMCs), taken when the disease was refractory, from a patient treated with antithyroid drugs. These receptors were collected from a female donor with Graves disease.

This rearrangement joins TRBV3-1 to TRBJ2-7; D possibly corresponds to TRBD2 (5 bases). The CDR3 has 12 residues. Germline V gene lookup returns CDR1 LGHDT and CDR2 YNNKEL (reference sequence). Trimming took 1 base from V and 6 from J, leaving 7 bases between them. The CDR3 sequence is CASSQATIEQYF. Written as DNA, the CDR3 is TGTGCCAGCAGCCAAGCGACTATCGAGCAGTACTTC.

This clonotype was detected only a few times. V and J are TRBV7-3 and TRBJ2-7, with 14 bases that match TRBD2. The J segment lost 1 base and the V segment lost 2 bases, leaving 13 bases of the junction unmatched. The CDR3 runs 20 residues. The germline CDR1 and CDR2 sequences are SGHTA and FQGTGA. CDR3 DNA sequence: TGTGCCAGCAGCTTATCTTCTGGCAGAGGGACTAGCGGGAGTTCCTACGAGCAGTACTTC. Its translation is CASSLSSGRGTSGSSYEQYF. Looking up the rest from reference TRBV7-3 and TRBJ2-7 gives the full variable domain: GAGVSQTPSNKVTEKGKYVELRCDPISGHTALYWYRQSLGQGPEFLIYFQGTGAADDSGLPNDRFFAVRPEGSVSTLKIQRTERGDSAVYLCASSLSSGRGTSGSSYEQYFGPGTRLTVT.

This clonotype was seen repeatedly, ten times or more. The V gene is TRBV2, the J gene TRBJ1-5; the D gene is possibly TRBD1 (5 bases). Germline lookup yields CDR1 SNHLY and CDR2 FYNNEI. The V and J ends lost 4 bases and 4 bases respectively, with 14 bases between them. The CDR3 consists of 15 residues. The CDR3 protein is CASSGPGPSNQPQHF. The CDR3 nucleotides are TGTGCCAGCAGTGGCCCGGGACCCTCGAATCAGCCCCAGCATTTT.

This clonotype was counted ten times or more. The chain has TRBV7-2 and TRBJ2-7; D is uncertain. The length of the CDR3 is 13 residues. Trimming stripped 3 bases from V and 7 bases from J, with 13 bases between. The germline gives CDR1 SGHTA, CDR2 FQGNSA. The CDR3 reads CASSFQGFGEQYF. The CDR3 nucleotides are TGTGCCAGCAGCTTTCAAGGGTTTGGGGAGCAGTACTTC. Filled out from reference TRBV7-2 and TRBJ2-7, the complete variable domain reads GAGVSQSPSNKVTEKGKDVELRCDPISGHTALYWYRQSLGQGLEFLIYFQGNSAPDKSGLPSDRFSAERTGGSVSTLTIQRTQQEDSAVYLCASSFQGFGEQYFGPGTRLTVT.

At least ten counts were recorded for this clonotype. This chain links TRBV5-1 with TRBJ2-7; D tentatively reads TRBD1 or TRBD2 (7 bases each). This CDR3 region has 15 residues. Germline-derived CDR1 and CDR2 are SGHRS and YFSETQ. Trimming took 1 base from V and 3 from J, leaving 14 bases between them. This CDR3 is CASSLREGQSYEQYF. CDR3 DNA sequence: TGCGCCAGCAGCTTGAGGGAGGGACAGAGCTACGAGCAGTACTTC.

The chain has TRBV28 and TRBJ2-3; D unresolved. This CDR3 contains 12 residues. Germline lookup yields CDR1 MDHEN and CDR2 SYDVKM. V lost 8 bases, J lost 2 bases, and 8 bases lay in between. The CDR3 coding sequence is TGTGCCAGCGCTAGAACCACAGATACGCAGTATTTT. Its protein is CASARTTDTQYF. Full variable domain (rest looked up from reference TRBV28 and TRBJ2-3): DVKVTQSSRYLVKRTGEKVFLECVQDMDHENMFWYRQDPGLGLRLIYFSYDVKMKEKGDIPEGYSVSREKKERFSLILESASTNQTSMYLCASARTTDTQYFGPGTRLTVL.

The chain combines TRBV10-3 with TRBJ2-5; perhaps TRBD2 as D (6 bases). The germline V gene has CDR1 ENHRY and CDR2 SYGVKD. The CDR3 is 15 residues long. V dropped 1 base and J dropped 5 bases, with 14 bases sitting between them. Here the CDR3 DNA reads TGTGCCATCAGTGAGTGGGAGACGGCGGGGGAGACCCAGTACTTC. This sequence encodes CAISEWETAGETQYF.

This clonotype was picked up many times. This chain connects TRBV28 to TRBJ1-2; D uncertain. V was cut by 7 bases and J by 8 bases, with 14 bases left in between. Looked up from germline, CDR1 is MDHEN and CDR2 is SYDVKM. CDR3 length: 12 residues. The CDR3 DNA is TGTGCCAGCACCTGGCGTTTGGGGGGCTACACCTTC. This sequence encodes CASTWRLGGYTF.

The CDR3 sequence: CASSWGQGGTGELFF. DNA for the CDR3: TGCGCCAGCAGCTGGGGACAGGGCGGCACCGGGGAGCTGTTTTTT. The V call is TRBV5-1, the J call TRBJ2-2; 9 bases align to TRBD1. Germline V gives CDR1 SGHRS, CDR2 YFSETQ. This CDR3 comprises 15 residues. The trim removed 3 bases at V and 4 bases at J, leaving 4 bases unmatched. The whole variable domain, filled in from reference TRBV5-1 and TRBJ2-2, reads KAGVTQTPRYLIKTRGQQVTLSCSPISGHRSVSWYQQTPGQGLQFLFEYFSETQRNKGNFPGRFSGRQFSNSRSEMNVSTLELGDSALYLCASSWGQGGTGELFFGEGSRLTVL.